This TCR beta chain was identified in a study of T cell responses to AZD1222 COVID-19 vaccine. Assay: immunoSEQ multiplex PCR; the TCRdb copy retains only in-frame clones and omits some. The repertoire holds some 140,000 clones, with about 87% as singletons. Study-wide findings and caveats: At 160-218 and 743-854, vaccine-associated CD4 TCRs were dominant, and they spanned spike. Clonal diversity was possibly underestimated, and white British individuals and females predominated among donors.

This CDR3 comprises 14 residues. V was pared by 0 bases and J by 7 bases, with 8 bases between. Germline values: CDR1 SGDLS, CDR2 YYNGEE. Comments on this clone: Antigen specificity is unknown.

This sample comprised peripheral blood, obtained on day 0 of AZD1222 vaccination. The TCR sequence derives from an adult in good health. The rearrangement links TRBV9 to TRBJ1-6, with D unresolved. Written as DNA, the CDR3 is TGTGCCAGCAGCGTAGCTTCTCTAAATTCACCCCTCCACTTT. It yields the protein CASSVASLNSPLHF.